The rows below give T cell receptor beta chains drawn from one sample of a study of metastatic and nonmetastatic thyroid tumors. TCRdb ran MiXCR on the PCR reads. Of roughly 30,000 clones listed, under 25% are singletons. The specimen sequenced was blood. These receptors were taken from a female donor with papillary thyroid cancer or a benign thyroid nodule (not recorded which). Some clones in this sample may be carry-over from other donors' samples. CDR3s include the opening cysteine and the closing phenylalanine or tryptophan. D genes are given only for firm matches. Clone size appears in some rows only: once, few, many, or a class for an expanded clone.

V gene,D gene,J gene,clone size,CDR3 protein,CDR3 DNA
TRBV3-1,TRBD2,TRBJ2-5,many,CASSQESAGVSETQYF,TGTGCCAGCAGCCAAGAATCTGCGGGAGTCTCGGAGACCCAGTACTTC
TRBV4-3,NA,TRBJ2-7,many,CASSQEYWFEQYF,TGCGCCAGCAGCCAAGAATACTGGTTCGAGCAGTACTTC
TRBV5-1,NA,TRBJ2-5,NA,CASSLQGYQETQYF,TGCGCCAGCAGCTTACAGGGTTACCAAGAGACCCAGTACTTC
TRBV20-1,TRBD2,TRBJ2-3,many,CSASISGALDTQYF,TGCAGTGCTAGTATTAGCGGGGCATTGGATACGCAGTATTTT
TRBV4-1,NA,TRBJ1-5,few,CASSQDYAGSRNQPQHF,TGCGCCAGCAGCCAAGACTATGCAGGGAGTCGTAATCAGCCCCAGCATTTT
TRBV5-1,TRBD1,TRBJ1-2,NA,CASSPSSASKGANGYTF,TGCGCCAGCAGCCCTTCCTCGGCGTCAAAGGGGGCGAATGGCTACACCTTC
TRBV12-3/TRBV12-4,NA,TRBJ2-1,medium-sized,CASSFSPDRDNEQFF,TGTGCCAGCAGTTTTTCCCCCGACAGAGACAATGAGCAGTTCTTC
TRBV6-1,NA,TRBJ2-1,few,CASIRGLSNNEQFF,TGTGCCAGCATAAGGGGACTGTCAAACAATGAGCAGTTCTTC
TRBV4-1,TRBD2,TRBJ2-7,NA,CASSQDLGTRYEQYF,TGCGCCAGCAGCCAAGATTTAGGGACTAGATACGAGCAGTACTTC
TRBV5-1,NA,TRBJ2-7,NA,CASSPAGSSYEQYF,TGCGCCAGCAGCCCCGCAGGGTCCTCCTACGAGCAGTACTTC
TRBV6-1,TRBD2,TRBJ2-1,medium-sized,CASSEAVAGNYNEQFF,TGTGCCAGCAGTGAAGCGGTAGCGGGAAACTACAATGAGCAGTTCTTC
TRBV5-1,NA,TRBJ2-6,NA,CASSLSPTSGANVVTF,TGCGCCAGCAGCTTGTCACCGACCTCTGGGGCCAACGTTGTGACTTTC
TRBV18,TRBD2,TRBJ2-7,NA,CASSPRPASGVNEQYF,TGTGCCAGCTCACCCCGACCCGCTAGCGGGGTAAACGAGCAGTACTTC
TRBV3-1,NA,TRBJ2-2,many,CASSPTFGGAGSGELFF,TGTGCCAGCAGCCCTACCTTTGGGGGGGCGGGGTCCGGGGAGCTGTTTTTT
TRBV24-1,TRBD1,TRBJ2-1,medium-sized,CATSSSGGDDNEQFF,TGTGCCACCAGTAGTTCAGGGGGCGACGACAATGAGCAGTTCTTC
TRBV9,TRBD2,TRBJ2-1,many,CASSVGAGDSEQFF,TGTGCCAGCAGCGTAGGTGCGGGAGACAGTGAGCAGTTCTTC
TRBV2,TRBD1,TRBJ2-7,few,CATSGTASSYEQYF,TGTGCCACCTCCGGGACAGCGAGCTCCTACGAGCAGTACTTC
TRBV6-1,NA,TRBJ2-6,few,CASSPRSSGANVLTF,TGTGCCAGCAGCCCCCGATCTTCTGGGGCCAACGTCCTGACTTTC
TRBV6-1,NA,TRBJ1-2,NA,CASSGGRDGYTF,TGTGCCAGCAGTGGGGGGCGCGATGGCTACACCTTC
TRBV2,TRBD1,TRBJ2-7,many,CASSPGQGLFYEQYF,TGTGCCAGCAGCCCGGGACAGGGACTATTTTACGAGCAGTACTTC
TRBV6-4,TRBD1,TRBJ2-2,many,CASRNRQGNTGELFF,TGTGCCAGCAGAAATAGACAGGGGAACACCGGGGAGCTGTTTTTT
TRBV10-1,NA,TRBJ1-5,NA,CASSEKGVRNQPQHF,TGCGCCAGCAGTGAGAAGGGAGTACGCAATCAGCCCCAGCATTTT
TRBV20-1,TRBD2,TRBJ2-7,many,CSASPPGLAYEQYF,TGCAGTGCTAGCCCCCCGGGACTAGCTTACGAGCAGTACTTC
TRBV25-1,NA,TRBJ1-3,few,CASSELGGAGYGNTIYF,TGTGCCAGCAGTGAATTGGGAGGGGCAGGGTATGGAAACACCATATATTTT
TRBV20-1,NA,TRBJ2-1,NA,CSARVPGSSRNEQFF,TGCAGTGCTAGAGTGCCGGGGTCGTCTAGGAATGAGCAGTTCTTC
TRBV16,NA,TRBJ1-2,many,CASSQSGGGTGYTF,TGTGCCAGCAGCCAATCGGGCGGGGGCACCGGCTACACCTTC
TRBV12-3/TRBV12-4,NA,TRBJ1-2,few,CASSSGTAYGYTF,TGTGCCAGCAGTTCCGGGACCGCATATGGCTACACCTTC
TRBV20-1,NA,TRBJ2-1,NA,CSASQSYNEQFF,TGCAGTGCTAGTCAATCCTACAATGAGCAGTTCTTC
TRBV20-1,NA,TRBJ2-1,NA,CSARIPGFANNEQFF,TGCAGTGCTAGGATCCCTGGCTTTGCTAACAATGAGCAGTTCTTC
TRBV10-3,NA,TRBJ2-2,NA,CATLGSTGELFF,TGTGCCACCTTGGGGAGCACCGGGGAGCTGTTTTTT
TRBV20-1,NA,TRBJ2-5,few,CSASRGLETQYF,TGCAGTGCTAGCAGGGGCTTGGAGACCCAGTACTTC
TRBV11-3,NA,TRBJ1-1,NA,CASSLTTTVEAFF,TGTGCCAGCAGCTTAACCACTACAGTTGAAGCTTTCTTT
TRBV20-1,TRBD1,TRBJ1-4,many,CSARDRGQGPVTTNEKLFF,TGCAGTGCTAGGGACAGGGGGCAGGGTCCGGTAACAACTAATGAAAAACTGTTTTTT
TRBV5-1,NA,TRBJ1-6,NA,CASSSLGSGPNSPLHF,TGCGCCAGCAGCTCTCTCGGGTCGGGGCCAAATTCACCCCTCCACTTT
TRBV6-1,NA,TRBJ1-1,NA,CASRFDPGNTEAFF,TGTGCCAGCAGGTTTGACCCTGGGAACACTGAAGCTTTCTTT
TRBV2,NA,TRBJ2-1,NA,CASSSREPYNEQFF,TGTGCCAGCAGTTCTCGGGAGCCCTACAATGAGCAGTTCTTC